Listed below are T cell receptor beta chains from one sample, sequenced in a study of cytomegalovirus exposure and HLA in healthy donors. Assay: immunoSEQ multiplex PCR; the TCRdb copy retains only in-frame clones and omits some. Recorded for this sample: under 250,000 clones. What was sequenced was PBMCs. These receptors were taken from a girl aged 2-15 years in good health and CMV-seropositive. Both conserved end residues are part of each CDR3. Each record gives: J gene, D gene, V gene, CDR3 DNA, CDR3 protein. A D gene is named only where the DNA matches it firmly.

j_call: TRBJ2-5; d_call: -; v_call: TRBV2; cdr3_nt: TGTGCCAGCAGTGCCCTAGCGCTGGAGACCCAGTACTTC; cdr3_aa: CASSALALETQYF
j_call: TRBJ2-2; d_call: TRBD2; v_call: TRBV6-5; cdr3_nt: TGTGCCAGCACAGCGGGAGGACACACCGGGGAGCTGTTTTTT; cdr3_aa: CASTAGGHTGELFF
j_call: TRBJ2-3; d_call: -; v_call: TRBV9; cdr3_nt: TGTGCCAGCAGCGTAACTAGCACAGATACGCAGTATTTT; cdr3_aa: CASSVTSTDTQYF
j_call: TRBJ1-2; d_call: -; v_call: TRBV7-9; cdr3_nt: TGTGCCAGCAGCTTAGCGCCCGGGGATCGCGGCTACACCTTC; cdr3_aa: CASSLAPGDRGYTF
j_call: TRBJ2-2; d_call: -; v_call: TRBV5-1; cdr3_nt: TGCGCCAGCAACCTGGACAGTACGTCCACCGGGGAGCTGTTTTTC; cdr3_aa: CASNLDSTSTGELFF
j_call: TRBJ1-3; d_call: TRBD1; v_call: TRBV9; cdr3_nt: TGTGCCAGCAGCGACCGGGACAGGGGGAACACCATATATTTT; cdr3_aa: CASSDRDRGNTIYF
j_call: TRBJ1-1; d_call: -; v_call: TRBV5-4; cdr3_nt: TGTGCCAGCAGCTTGGGGACGGACTACACTGAAGCTTTCTTT; cdr3_aa: CASSLGTDYTEAFF
j_call: TRBJ2-2; d_call: -; v_call: TRBV2; cdr3_nt: TGTGCCAGCAAGGGAGACTTTCGGGAGCTGTTTTTT; cdr3_aa: CASKGDFRELFF
j_call: TRBJ1-1; d_call: TRBD1; v_call: TRBV25-1; cdr3_nt: TGTGCCAGCAGTGTGGGACAGATGAACACTGAAGCTTTCTTT; cdr3_aa: CASSVGQMNTEAFF
j_call: TRBJ2-7; d_call: TRBD2; v_call: TRBV19; cdr3_nt: TGTGCCAGTAGTATATCGGCTAGCGGGACCTACGAGCAGTACTTC; cdr3_aa: CASSISASGTYEQYF
j_call: TRBJ1-1; d_call: TRBD1; v_call: TRBV4-1; cdr3_nt: TGCGCCAGCAGCCAAAAGGGGACAGGGGGCCCGGAAGCTTTCTTT; cdr3_aa: CASSQKGTGGPEAFF
j_call: TRBJ2-7; d_call: TRBD2; v_call: TRBV19; cdr3_nt: TGTGCCAGTAGTATGGCTAGCGGCACAACGGGGGAGCAGTACTTC; cdr3_aa: CASSMASGTTGEQYF
j_call: TRBJ1-1; d_call: -; v_call: TRBV5-1; cdr3_nt: TGCGCCAGCAGCGGAGCTCAATTCGGCATGAACACTGAAGCTTTCTTT; cdr3_aa: CASSGAQFGMNTEAFF
j_call: TRBJ2-3; d_call: TRBD2; v_call: TRBV6-1; cdr3_nt: TGTGCCAGCAGTGGACTAGCGGGAGGGACAGATACGCAGTATTTT; cdr3_aa: CASSGLAGGTDTQYF
j_call: TRBJ2-7; d_call: TRBD1; v_call: TRBV19; cdr3_nt: TGTGCCAGTAGCACGACAGGGGGGGCCCACGAGCAGTACTTC; cdr3_aa: CASSTTGGAHEQYF
j_call: TRBJ1-4; d_call: -; v_call: TRBV6-1; cdr3_nt: TGTGCCAGCAGTGAATGGAGGGGTGGCTATGAAAAACTGTTTTTT; cdr3_aa: CASSEWRGGYEKLFF
j_call: TRBJ1-2; d_call: -; v_call: TRBV28; cdr3_nt: TGTGCCAGCAGTATAGGGGGTGAGGGCTACACCTTC; cdr3_aa: CASSIGGEGYTF
j_call: TRBJ1-1; d_call: -; v_call: TRBV5-1; cdr3_nt: TGCGCCAGCAGCTTGGCCGGGGTCAGACTGAACACTGAAGCTTTCTTT; cdr3_aa: CASSLAGVRLNTEAFF
j_call: TRBJ2-1; d_call: TRBD2; v_call: TRBV27; cdr3_nt: TGTGCCAGCACCGCCGGGGGGAGCTCCTACAATGAGCAGTTCTTC; cdr3_aa: CASTAGGSSYNEQFF
j_call: TRBJ2-5; d_call: TRBD2; v_call: TRBV7-2; cdr3_nt: TGTGCCAGCAGCTACCGACTAGCGGGAGGCCCCCAAGAGACCCAGTACTTC; cdr3_aa: CASSYRLAGGPQETQYF
j_call: TRBJ2-7; d_call: TRBD1; v_call: TRBV2; cdr3_nt: TGCGCCAGCAGTGGGGACAGGGGAAGCTACGAGCAGTACTTC; cdr3_aa: CASSGDRGSYEQYF
j_call: TRBJ2-5; d_call: -; v_call: TRBV28; cdr3_nt: TGTGCCAGCAGTTTCACCGACAGGTTCCAAGAGACCCAGTACTTC; cdr3_aa: CASSFTDRFQETQYF
j_call: TRBJ1-5; d_call: -; v_call: TRBV7-2; cdr3_nt: TGTGCCAGCAGCCTTAATATTCTGTCGGGGGGAAATCAGCCCCAGCATTTT; cdr3_aa: CASSLNILSGGNQPQHF
j_call: TRBJ2-3; d_call: TRBD1; v_call: TRBV15; cdr3_nt: TGTGCCACCAGCAGGAACACAGGGGTGGCAGATACGCAGTATTTT; cdr3_aa: CATSRNTGVADTQYF
j_call: TRBJ2-1; d_call: -; v_call: TRBV28; cdr3_nt: TGTGCCAGCAGTTTAATCGGGCCAGGGAAGAACAATGAGCAGTTCTTC; cdr3_aa: CASSLIGPGKNNEQFF
j_call: TRBJ2-1; d_call: TRBD1; v_call: TRBV19; cdr3_nt: TGTGCCACGTTCCTCCAGACAGGGGAGAAGGGTGCGCAGTTCTTC; cdr3_aa: CATFLQTGEKGAQFF
j_call: TRBJ2-1; d_call: -; v_call: TRBV10-2; cdr3_nt: TGCGCCAGCAGCGCCGGTGGGAGCATCCCCGATTTCTCCTACAATGAGCAGTTCTTC; cdr3_aa: CASSAGGSIPDFSYNEQFF